The clone carrying this T cell receptor (beta chain) has a handful of counts. What it binds is not known. A universal primer site and UMIs were added as TCR cDNA was made by 5'RACE template switching. TCRdb re-derived calls from the 5' RACE reads in MiXCR, one entry per CDR3 protein. This sample has about 360,000 distinct CDR3 sequences; around 6.4% occur once, and the top ten carry about 15%. CDR3 length equals 15 residues. Germline V gene sequence: CDR1 PRHDT, CDR2 FYEKMQ (reference sequence). V lost 4 bases and J 8 bases, leaving 18 bases between the germline ends. These data come from a study of T cells after yellow fever vaccination. Study-wide context: Preparation of the low-cell-number fractions used SMART-Seq v4 Ultra Low Input.

Study conclusions and caveats: Contaminants from the bulk population, in the form of abundant clonotypes, could be found in FACS-sorted repertoires.

V is TRBV13 and J is TRBJ2-1; TRBD2 might be the D (6 bases). The sample was PBMCs, taken 5 days after the yellow fever booster vaccination. The sequence derives from a man between 25 and 39 years old who received the YFV17D yellow fever vaccine. The CDR3 nucleotides are TGTGCCAGCAGCTCCTCCGCGGGGTCTGGGCATGAGCAGTTCTTC. Protein: CASSSSAGSGHEQFF.